These 22 T cell receptor beta chains share one sample of origin, sequenced in a study of cytomegalovirus exposure and HLA in healthy donors. PCR amplification relied on 60 Vbeta primers (plus 13 Jbeta primers). The protocol was immunoSEQ multiplex PCR, while the TCRdb copy is restricted to in-frame clones and leaves out a portion. The data contain 90,000 to 130,000 clones, 65% to 85% of them singletons. The sample comprised PBMCs. The receptors shown here come from a man aged 30-40 years in good health and CMV-seropositive.

The V gene is TRBV4-2, the J gene TRBJ2-3, with TRBD1 matching over 8 bases. CDR1 and CDR2 (germline): LGHNA, YNFKEQ. V shed 5 bases and J 3 bases; nucleotides not matched to a gene: 4. The CDR3 runs 14 residues. The CDR3 is CASSGTGATDTQYF. The CDR3 DNA is TGTGCCAGCAGCGGGACAGGAGCAACAGATACGCAGTATTTT.

This clone occurred a few times. V gene TRBV4-1 combines with J gene TRBJ2-7; 7 positions agree with TRBD1. CDR1 is MGHRA and CDR2 is YSYEKL in the germline V gene. With 6 bases clipped from V and 0 bases from J, the junction kept 5 bases outside the gene matches. The CDR3 runs to 14 residues. The chain's CDR3 is CASSTGTASYEQYF. The CDR3 DNA reads as TGCGCCAGCAGTACCGGGACAGCCTCCTACGAGCAGTACTTC.

The J gene is TRBJ2-7, the V gene TRBV19; 7 nucleotides agree with TRBD1. V shed 3 bases, J shed 7 bases, and the junction held 12 bases outside the gene matches. Looked up from germline, CDR1 is LNHDA and CDR2 is SQIVND (reference sequence). This CDR3 spans 15 amino acids. The CDR3 loop reads CASSMRGQGFMEQYF. The CDR3 DNA reads TGTGCCAGTAGTATGAGGGGGCAAGGCTTCATGGAGCAGTACTTC.

This chain links TRBV2 with TRBJ2-2, with no clear D. This CDR3 is built from 11 residues. In germline, CDR1 is SNHLY, CDR2 FYNNEI. V lost 3 bases and J 8 bases, leaving 4 bases between the germline ends. CDR3 bases: TGTGCCAGCAGTGATGAGGGGGAGCTGTTTTTT. It codes for CASSDEGELFF. The entire variable domain, with the rest obtained from reference TRBV2 and TRBJ2-2, is as follows: EPEVTQTPSHQVTQMGQEVILRCVPISNHLYFYWYRQILGQKVEFLVSFYNNEISEKSEIFDDQFSVERPDGSNFTLKIRSTKLEDSAMYFCASSDEGELFFGEGSRLTVL.

This rearrangement joins TRBV5-4 to TRBJ1-2; TRBD1 might be the D (5 bases). This CDR3 spans 16 amino acids. From germline, CDR1 is SGHNT and CDR2 YYREEE (reference sequence). V was clipped by 2 bases and J by 0 bases, with 14 bases between them. In DNA form, the CDR3 reads TGTGCCAGCAGCTTTGACGGACAAGTAGCTAACTATGGCTACACCTTC. Translated, it gives CASSFDGQVANYGYTF. The full variable domain, rest sourced from reference TRBV5-4 and TRBJ1-2, is ETGVTQSPTHLIKTRGQQVTLRCSSQSGHNTVSWYQQALGQGPQFIFQYYREEENGRGNFPPRFSGLQFPNYSSELNVNALELDDSALYLCASSFDGQVANYGYTFGSGTRLTVV.

This chain connects TRBV6-6 to TRBJ2-5; 10 nucleotides match TRBD1. The J call is in doubt because the DNA end fits TRBJ2-7 better. The V gene's germline CDR1 is MNHNY and CDR2 SVGAGI (reference sequence). The length of the CDR3 is 15 residues. CDR3 coding DNA: TGTGCCAGCAGTCAGGGACAGGGGCGATTTAACGAGCAGTACTTC. It specifies CASSQGQGRFNEQYF.

This chain's CDR3 is CASSQDVSYPSNEQFF. The CDR3, as DNA: TGCGCCAGCAGCCAAGATGTTTCCTACCCGAGCAATGAGCAGTTCTTC. The J gene is TRBJ2-1, the V gene TRBV4-3; no clear D gene. The V end lost 0 bases, the J end lost 6 bases, and 15 bases lay between the germline ends. CDR1 is LGHNA, CDR2 YSLEER, per germline. This CDR3 spans 16 amino acids.

V and J are TRBV4-1 and TRBJ2-3, with a tentative D call TRBD2 (6 bases). The CDR3 consists of 15 residues. V lost 3 bases, J lost 1 base, and 11 bases lay in between. Germline CDR1 is MGHRA and CDR2 is YSYEKL. The CDR3 sequence is CASSQLGLRTDTQYF. CDR3 in DNA: TGCGCCAGCAGCCAGCTGGGACTGCGCACAGATACGCAGTATTTT.

This clone showed up just once. The chain has TRBV4-2 and TRBJ1-3; D is ambiguous. Germline V gene sequence: CDR1 LGHNA, CDR2 YNFKEQ. Trimming stripped 0 bases from V and 5 bases from J, with 26 bases between. The CDR3 length is 20 residues. The CDR3 sequence: CASSQDRAPGGKDWRNTIYF. The CDR3 coding sequence is TGTGCCAGCAGCCAAGATCGGGCTCCAGGAGGGAAGGACTGGCGAAACACCATATATTTT.

The chain is built from TRBV25-1 and TRBJ2-7; TRBD2 might be the D (6 bases). The CDR3 runs 13 residues. In germline, CDR1 is MGHDK, CDR2 SYGVNS. Trimming left V 6 bases short and J 2 bases short, with 11 bases between. The CDR3 sequence is CASRGTVTYEQYF. CDR3 sequence (DNA): TGTGCCAGCAGGGGGACTGTTACCTACGAGCAGTACTTC.

V usage is TRBV7-2 and J usage is TRBJ2-7; TRBD2 matches at 11 bases. The length of the CDR3 is 16 residues. The ends lost 6 bases at V and 3 bases at J; junction bases unmatched: 10. From germline, CDR1 is SGHTA and CDR2 FQGNSA. This CDR3 reads CASRSVTSGDNYEQYF. The DNA for the CDR3 is TGTGCCAGCAGGTCCGTGACTAGCGGGGATAACTACGAGCAGTACTTC. Based on the CDR3 plus reference TRBV7-2 and TRBJ2-7, the full variable domain is GAGVSQSPSNKVTEKGKDVELRCDPISGHTALYWYRQSLGQGLEFLIYFQGNSAPDKSGLPSDRFSAERTGGSVSTLTIQRTQQEDSAVYLCASRSVTSGDNYEQYFGPGTRLTVT.

V is TRBV5-1 and J is TRBJ1-1, with 9 bases matching TRBD1. The ends lost 5 bases at V and 4 bases at J; junction bases unmatched: 6. Germline CDR1 reads SGHRS; CDR2 reads YFSETQ. The CDR3 runs to 14 residues. The CDR3 here is CASSLDRGSTEAFF. In DNA, the CDR3 is TGCGCCAGCAGTTTAGACAGGGGGAGCACTGAAGCTTTCTTT.

The chain employs TRBV4-2 and TRBJ2-6, with 7 bases lining up with TRBD1. This CDR3 region has 18 residues. The J segment lost 3 bases and the V segment lost 0 bases, leaving 8 bases of the junction unmatched. The germline V gene encodes CDR1 LGHNA and CDR2 YNFKEQ. The CDR3 bases are TGTGCCAGCAGCCAAGATCGGGTAGGGGGCTTTGGGGCCAACGTCCTGACTTTC. Protein product: CASSQDRVGGFGANVLTF.

J is TRBJ2-5 and V is TRBV5-8, with 8 nucleotides matching TRBD1. V trimming: 6 bases; J trimming: 3 bases; junction bases outside the gene matches: 4. Germline-derived CDR1 and CDR2 are SGHTS and YDEGEE. The CDR3 length is 13 residues. CDR3 nucleotide sequence: TGTGCCAGCACCAGACAGGGGAAAGAGACCCAGTACTTC. Protein product: CASTRQGKETQYF.

This chain joins TRBV28 and TRBJ2-3; no definite D call. Per the germline V gene, CDR1 is MDHEN and CDR2 is SYDVKM. The CDR3 totals 13 residues. Between the trimmed V and J ends, which lost 2 bases and 0 bases, there was a span of 3 bases. DNA for the CDR3: TGTGCCAGCAGTTTACCGAGCACAGATACGCAGTATTTT. It yields the protein CASSLPSTDTQYF.

In this sample, this clone turned up once. The chain recombines TRBV6-6 with TRBJ2-5, with TRBD2 as a possible D gene (5 bases). V was clipped by 0 bases and J by 5 bases, with 10 bases between them. Germline assignment: CDR1 MNHNY and CDR2 SVGAGI (reference sequence). CDR3 length: 14 amino acids. The CDR3 nucleotides are TGTGCCAGCAGTTACTCTCGGGGAGCTGAGACCCAGTACTTC. Translating it yields CASSYSRGAETQYF.

The chain links TRBV6-5 to TRBJ2-5; TRBD2 agrees at 9 bases. The J call may be wrong; the DNA end is better matched by TRBJ2-7. Looked up from germline, CDR1 is MNHEY and CDR2 is SVGAGI. The length of the CDR3 is 13 residues. The CDR3 DNA reads TGTGCCAGCACTGAACTAGCGGGCTACGAGCAGTACTTC. It is translated as CASTELAGYEQYF.

The gene calls are TRBV9 and TRBJ2-2; 11 nucleotides align to TRBD2. V lost 0 bases and J lost 6; bases outside the gene matches: 4. The germline V gene encodes CDR1 SGDLS and CDR2 YYNGEE. The CDR3 totals 16 residues. The CDR3 is CASSVEVAGGSGELFF. DNA of the CDR3: TGTGCCAGCAGCGTAGAGGTAGCGGGGGGGTCCGGGGAGCTGTTTTTT.

The chain is built from TRBV19 and TRBJ2-7, with TRBD1 matching over 12 bases. V trimming: 2 bases; J trimming: 4 bases; junction bases outside the gene matches: 3. The CDR3 extends over 15 amino acids. In germline, CDR1 is LNHDA, CDR2 SQIVND (reference sequence). The CDR3 is CASSIPGQGAYEQYF. The CDR3 bases are TGTGCCAGTAGTATACCGGGACAGGGGGCTTACGAGCAGTACTTC.

The J gene is TRBJ2-2, the V gene TRBV6-5, with 9 positions matching TRBD1. CDR1 is MNHEY, CDR2 SVGAGI, per germline. The CDR3 extends over 14 amino acids. Trimming at V came to 10 bases and at J to 5 bases, leaving 8 bases not matched to a gene. CDR3 protein: CATSDRGETGELFF. Here the CDR3 DNA reads TGTGCCACCAGCGACAGGGGGGAAACCGGGGAGCTGTTTTTT.

The V gene is TRBV4-2, the J gene TRBJ2-7; D not certain. CDR3 size: 12 residues. The germline CDR1 and CDR2 sequences are LGHNA and YNFKEQ. Trimming pared 4 bases from V and 0 bases from J, leaving 4 bases between. CDR3 residues: CASSLSSYEQYF. The CDR3 DNA follows: TGTGCCAGCAGCCTTAGCTCCTACGAGCAGTACTTC.

This chain uses TRBV27 with TRBJ2-7; 7 bases map to TRBD1. V shed 3 bases, J shed 5 bases, and the junction held 4 bases outside the gene matches. Per the germline V gene, CDR1 is MNHEY and CDR2 is SMNVEV (reference sequence). The CDR3 is made up of 13 amino acids. CDR3 sequence: CASSFSQGNEQYF. As DNA, the CDR3 is TGTGCCAGCAGTTTCTCACAGGGGAACGAGCAGTACTTC.